This entry lists 22 T cell receptor beta chains sequenced from one sample in a study of a mutant IDH1 vaccine in newly diagnosed glioma. Indicated time point: baseline, week 1 (first vaccination visit). Treatment described: pre-vaccination baseline after standard-of-care therapy. Using immunoSEQ multiplex PCR, the repertoire was profiled, and TCRdb retains in-frame clones only, with some absent. The sample records fewer than 50,000 clones, roughly 92% being singletons. The sequences come from PBMCs, collected from a glioma patient treated with radiotherapy, temozolomide or both. These receptors all come from a man aged 18 to 30 with glioma.

This chain uses TRBV4-3 with TRBJ2-7; unclear D gene. Trimming cost V 0 bases and J 2 bases, with 11 bases left between them. Germline CDR1 is LGHNA and CDR2 is YSLEER. The CDR3 contains 15 residues. The CDR3 nucleotides read TGCGCCAGCAGCCAAGAAGGGATAGGGCCCTACGAGCAGTACTTC. Protein sequence: CASSQEGIGPYEQYF.

CDR3 coding DNA: TGTGCCAGCAGCGTAGTGGACAGGACATCGGCGGGCTACGAGCAGTACTTC. Translation gives CASSVVDRTSAGYEQYF. The chain joins TRBV7-9 to TRBJ2-7; 7 nucleotides align to TRBD1. The J segment lost 3 bases and the V segment lost 5 bases, leaving 16 bases of the junction unmatched. Germline V lookup: CDR1 SEHNR, CDR2 FQNEAQ (reference sequence). The CDR3 has 17 residues.

The chain joins TRBV30 to TRBJ2-2; the match to TRBD1 covers 8 bases. CDR3 size: 15 residues. Germline trimming cut 1 base from V and 4 bases from J; bases unmatched to any gene: 5. CDR1 is GTSNPN and CDR2 is SVGIG in the germline V gene (reference sequence). CDR3 nucleotides: TGTGCCTGGAGTGATCAGGGGGCCGGCACCGGGGAGCTGTTTTTT. Its protein is CAWSDQGAGTGELFF. The full variable domain, its missing parts supplied by reference TRBV30 and TRBJ2-2, is SQTIHQWPATLVQPVGSPLSLECTVEGTSNPNLYWYRQAAGRGLQLLFYSVGIGQISSEVPQNLSASRPQDRQFILSSKKLLLSDSGFYLCAWSDQGAGTGELFFGEGSRLTVL.

The CDR3 loop is CASSAPGLAGPEHNEQFF. The CDR3 nucleotides are TGTGCCAGCAGCGCTCCCGGACTAGCGGGACCTGAACACAATGAGCAGTTCTTC. V is TRBV9 and J is TRBJ2-1; 12 nucleotides match TRBD2. Germline V gene sequence: CDR1 SGDLS, CDR2 YYNGEE. V trimming: 3 bases; J trimming: 5 bases; junction bases outside the gene matches: 12. The CDR3 is made up of 18 amino acids.

The V and J genes are TRBV4-1 and TRBJ1-2; TRBD1 matches at 8 bases. V was pared by 2 bases and J by 4 bases, with 3 bases of the junction left unmatched. Per the germline V gene, CDR1 is MGHRA and CDR2 is YSYEKL. This CDR3 contains 14 residues. DNA of the CDR3: TGCGCCAGCAGCCAACGGACAGGGCCCTATGGCTACACCTTC. Amino acid sequence: CASSQRTGPYGYTF.

The rearrangement joins TRBV30 to TRBJ1-1, with D possibly being TRBD1 (5 bases). The CDR3 spans 14 residues. Germline V CDR1 and CDR2: GTSNPN, SVGIG (reference sequence). The V and J ends lost 2 bases and 4 bases respectively, with 14 bases between them. The CDR3 protein is CAWSRGRESTEAFF. In nucleotides, the CDR3 is TGTGCCTGGAGTCGCGGCAGGGAGAGCACTGAAGCTTTCTTT.

This clone was seen just once. CDR3 in amino acids: CASSLAGRDTEAFF. Here the CDR3 DNA reads TGTGCCAGCAGCTTGGCCGGCAGGGACACTGAAGCTTTCTTT. This sequence joins TRBV5-4 and TRBJ1-1, with D possibly matching TRBD1 (5 bases). Deletions cut 0 bases from V and 3 bases from J, with 9 bases between. This CDR3 is built from 14 residues. The germline V gene has CDR1 SGHNT and CDR2 YYREEE (reference sequence).

The rearrangement joins TRBV5-6 to TRBJ2-7; a weak D match, TRBD1 (5 bases). CDR1 is SGHDT, CDR2 YYEEEE, per germline. This CDR3 spans 15 amino acids. Trimming left V 4 bases short and J 5 bases short, with 19 bases between. As DNA, the CDR3 is TGTGCCAGCAGCGATATAGGCCAGGGTTTGAACGAGCAGTACTTC. This codes for CASSDIGQGLNEQYF. Complete variable domain (other parts from reference TRBV5-6 and TRBJ2-7): DAGVTQSPTHLIKTRGQQVTLRCSPKSGHDTVSWYQQALGQGPQFIFQYYEEEERQRGNFPDRFSGHQFPNYSSELNVNALLLGDSALYLCASSDIGQGLNEQYFGPGTRLTVT.

This chain links TRBV10-2 with TRBJ1-5; TRBD1 might be the D (6 bases). Germline lookup yields CDR1 WSHSY and CDR2 SAAADI. Trimming cost V 0 bases and J 0 bases, with 27 bases left between them. CDR3 length equals 22 residues. The CDR3 spells CASSESEWQARGRFGSNQPQHF. Written as DNA, the CDR3 is TGCGCCAGCAGTGAGTCGGAGTGGCAGGCCAGGGGTCGATTTGGTAGCAATCAGCCCCAGCATTTT.

This clone was recorded once. The chain recombines TRBV29-1 with TRBJ2-3; no definite D call. The CDR3 is made up of 15 amino acids. Germline V CDR1 and CDR2: SQVTM, ANQGSEA. V lost 1 base and J 0 bases, leaving 11 bases between the germline ends. CDR3 coding DNA: TGCAGCGTTGAAGGGGCTGCCACTAGCACAGATACGCAGTATTTT. Protein sequence: CSVEGAATSTDTQYF.

CDR3 coding DNA: TGTGCCAGCAGCCCTTCCCCTCAGGGCTACGAGCAGTACTTC. The encoded protein is CASSPSPQGYEQYF. The gene calls are TRBV27 and TRBJ2-7; possibly TRBD1 for D (5 bases). Between the trimmed V and J ends, which lost 6 bases and 3 bases, there was a span of 15 bases. Germline V lookup: CDR1 MNHEY, CDR2 SMNVEV (reference sequence). The CDR3 is made up of 14 amino acids.

This sequence joins TRBV25-1 and TRBJ1-1, with a possible D match to TRBD1 (6 bases). This CDR3 has 13 residues. Germline V gives CDR1 MGHDK, CDR2 SYGVNS. Trimming shortened V by 6 bases and J by 4 bases, and 12 bases separated the two germline ends. The CDR3 reads CASRQGPFTEAFF. In DNA, the CDR3 is TGTGCCAGCAGACAGGGACCGTTCACTGAAGCTTTCTTT.

This sequence joins TRBV6-5 and TRBJ2-7; TRBD1 aligns across 9 bases. The CDR3 contains 14 residues. Germline-derived CDR1 and CDR2 are MNHEY and SVGAGI. V was clipped by 6 bases and J by 9 bases; unmatched bases: 12. Here the CDR3 reads CASSTGQGLRGQYF. DNA of the CDR3: TGTGCCAGCAGCACGGGACAGGGCTTACGCGGGCAGTACTTC.

In its sample, this clone was seen once. The chain recombines TRBV19 with TRBJ1-1; TRBD1 agrees at 11 bases. CDR1 and CDR2 from the germline V gene are LNHDA and SQIVND (reference sequence). The CDR3 is made up of 16 amino acids. J was trimmed by 3 bases and V by 3 bases; bases with no gene match: 6. The CDR3 nucleotides are TGTGCCAGTAGTATTGGGACAGGGGGTTTGTACACTGAAGCTTTCTTT. Its translation is CASSIGTGGLYTEAFF.

The chain couples TRBV15 to TRBJ1-4, with D possibly TRBD1 on 6 matching bases. This CDR3 is built from 14 residues. Germline CDR1 LNHNV, CDR2 YYDKDF (reference sequence). Trimming removed 6 bases from V and 7 bases from J, with 15 bases in between. CDR3 coding DNA: TGTGCCACCAGGATGACAGGAGAGCTTGAAAAACTGTTTTTT. Its protein product is CATRMTGELEKLFF. Full variable domain (rest looked up from reference TRBV15 and TRBJ1-4): DAMVIQNPRYQVTQFGKPVTLSCSQTLNHNVMYWYQQKSSQAPKLLFHYYDKDFNNEADTPDNFQSRRPNTSFCFLDIRSPGLGDTAMYLCATRMTGELEKLFFGSGTQLSVL.

V gene TRBV29-1 combines with J gene TRBJ2-7, with 7 nucleotides matching TRBD1. The CDR3 totals 13 residues. The germline CDR1 and CDR2 sequences are SQVTM and ANQGSEA. The trim removed 4 bases at V and 7 bases at J, leaving 10 bases unmatched. CDR3 region: CSVAGTEGREQYF. DNA for the CDR3: TGCAGCGTTGCCGGGACAGAAGGAAGGGAGCAGTACTTC.

With respect to this clone: An end of the junction does not agree with germline; a read error may underlie this. The V and J genes are TRBV6-5 and TRBJ2-7, with a possible D match to TRBD2 (5 bases). CDR3 length equals 14 residues. CDR1 and CDR2 (germline): MNHEY, SVGAGI. The chain's CDR3 is CASSYSPQRSTPNF. The CDR3 coding sequence is TGTGCCAGCAGTTACTCGCCCCAGCGGTCGACCCCGAACTTC.

The rearrangement links TRBV18 to TRBJ2-7, with D unresolved. Per the germline V gene, CDR1 is KGHSH and CDR2 is LQKENI. This CDR3 contains 13 residues. The V gene lost 2 bases and the J gene lost 9 bases, with 14 bases spanning the gap. The CDR3 nucleotides read TGTGCCAGCTCACCAGGTCTAGGCGAGCGGCAGTACTTC. Amino acid sequence: CASSPGLGERQYF.

The chain carries TRBV30 and TRBJ2-3, with 10 nucleotides matching TRBD2. The germline V gene has CDR1 GTSNPN and CDR2 SVGIG (reference sequence). This CDR3 contains 16 residues. Trimming cost V 0 bases and J 3 bases; bases outside gene matches: 6. DNA of the CDR3: TGTGCCTGGAGTGTCGGGTTAGCGGGAGGTACAGATACGCAGTATTTT. Translated: CAWSVGLAGGTDTQYF.

This clone was counted only a few times. The V and J genes are TRBV6-5 and TRBJ1-1; a weak D match, TRBD1 (6 bases). The CDR3 length is 12 residues. V lost 0 bases and J 8 bases, leaving 7 bases between the germline ends. The germline V gene has CDR1 MNHEY and CDR2 SVGAGI. DNA for the CDR3: TGTGCCAGCAGTTACTCGGGGGGCGAAGCTTTCTTT. Translation: CASSYSGGEAFF.

J is TRBJ1-5 and V is TRBV19; unclear D gene. V shed 6 bases and J shed 2 bases, with 14 bases lying between them. Per germline, CDR1 LNHDA and CDR2 SQIVND (reference sequence). This CDR3 has 15 amino acids. This chain's CDR3 is CASREDGRGNQPQHF. The CDR3 nucleotides read TGTGCCAGTAGAGAGGACGGAAGAGGCAATCAGCCCCAGCATTTT.

This rearrangement joins TRBV6-5 to TRBJ2-3, with TRBD1 matching over 7 bases. The CDR3 runs to 14 residues. Germline V gene sequence: CDR1 MNHEY, CDR2 SVGAGI. V shed 6 bases and J 1 base; nucleotides not matched to a gene: 4. The CDR3 DNA reads as TGTGCCAGCAGATCCACAGGGGGCACAGATACGCAGTATTTT. This translates into CASRSTGGTDTQYF.